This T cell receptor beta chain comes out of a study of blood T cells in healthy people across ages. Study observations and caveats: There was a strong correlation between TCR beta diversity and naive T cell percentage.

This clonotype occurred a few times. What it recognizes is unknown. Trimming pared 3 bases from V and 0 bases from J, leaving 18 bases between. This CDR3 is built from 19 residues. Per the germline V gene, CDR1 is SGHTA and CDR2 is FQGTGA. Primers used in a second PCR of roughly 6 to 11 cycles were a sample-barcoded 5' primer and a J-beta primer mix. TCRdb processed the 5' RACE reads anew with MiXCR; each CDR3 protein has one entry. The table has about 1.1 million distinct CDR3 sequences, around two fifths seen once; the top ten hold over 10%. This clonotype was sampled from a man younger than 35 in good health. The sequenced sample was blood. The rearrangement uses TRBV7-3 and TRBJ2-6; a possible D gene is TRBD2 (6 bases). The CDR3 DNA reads TGTGCCAGCAGCTTGTCGGGAGAGACCCGATTCTCTGGGGCCAACGTCCTGACTTTC. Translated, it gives CASSLSGETRFSGANVLTF.